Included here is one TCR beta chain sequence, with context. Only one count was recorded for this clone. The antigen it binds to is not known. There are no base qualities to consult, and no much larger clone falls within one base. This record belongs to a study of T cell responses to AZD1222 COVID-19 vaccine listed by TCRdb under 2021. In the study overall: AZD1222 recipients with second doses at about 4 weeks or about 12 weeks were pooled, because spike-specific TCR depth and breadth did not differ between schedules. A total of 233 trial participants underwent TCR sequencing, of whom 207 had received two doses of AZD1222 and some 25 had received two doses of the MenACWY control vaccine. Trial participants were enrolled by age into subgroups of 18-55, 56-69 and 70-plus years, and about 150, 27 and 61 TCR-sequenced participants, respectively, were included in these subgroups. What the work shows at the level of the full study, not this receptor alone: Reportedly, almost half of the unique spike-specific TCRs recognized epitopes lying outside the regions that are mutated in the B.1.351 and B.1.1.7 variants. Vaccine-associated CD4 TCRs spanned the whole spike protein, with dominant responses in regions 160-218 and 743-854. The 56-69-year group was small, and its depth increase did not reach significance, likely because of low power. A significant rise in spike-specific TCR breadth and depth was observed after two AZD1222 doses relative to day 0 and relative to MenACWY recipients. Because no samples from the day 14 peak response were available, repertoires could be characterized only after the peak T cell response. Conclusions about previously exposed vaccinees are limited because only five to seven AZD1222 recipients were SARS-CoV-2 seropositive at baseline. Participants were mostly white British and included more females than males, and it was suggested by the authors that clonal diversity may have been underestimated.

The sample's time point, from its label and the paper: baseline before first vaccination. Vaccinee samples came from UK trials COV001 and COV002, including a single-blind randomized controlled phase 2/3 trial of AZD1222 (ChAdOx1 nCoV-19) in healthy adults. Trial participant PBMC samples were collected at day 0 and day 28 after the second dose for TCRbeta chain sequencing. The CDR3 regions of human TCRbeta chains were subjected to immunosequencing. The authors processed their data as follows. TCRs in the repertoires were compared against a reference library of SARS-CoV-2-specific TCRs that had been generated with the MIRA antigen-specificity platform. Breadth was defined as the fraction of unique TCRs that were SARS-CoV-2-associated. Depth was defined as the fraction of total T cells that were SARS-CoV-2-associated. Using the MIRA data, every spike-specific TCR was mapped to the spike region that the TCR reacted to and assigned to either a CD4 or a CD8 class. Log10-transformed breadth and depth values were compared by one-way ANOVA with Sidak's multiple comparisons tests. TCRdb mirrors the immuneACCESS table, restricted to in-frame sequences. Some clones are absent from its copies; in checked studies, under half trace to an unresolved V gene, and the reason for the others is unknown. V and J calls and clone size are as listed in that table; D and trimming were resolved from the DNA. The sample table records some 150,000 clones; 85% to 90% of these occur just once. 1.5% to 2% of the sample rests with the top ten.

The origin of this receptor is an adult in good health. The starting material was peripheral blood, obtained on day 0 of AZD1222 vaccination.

At the DNA level, the sequence is TGTGCCAGCAGTGACGAGAGGGCCCCCTACACCGGGGAGCTGTTTTTT. Translated, this gives CASSDERAPYTGELFF. The sequence links TRBV6-1 to TRBJ2-2; TRBD2 could be the D gene, as 5 bases match. The germline ends are 14 bases apart after V is trimmed by 3 bases and J by 3 bases. Its CDR3 holds 16 amino acids, cysteine through phenylalanine. CDR3 DNA is the only sequence kept; it has 48 bases, read in frame from the first base. CDR1 and CDR2, looked up from the germline V gene, are MNHNS and SASEGT.